Sequencing of this T cell receptor beta chain was carried out in a study of blood T cell repertoires in COVID-19. Study-wide context: Samples came from the United States, Italy and Spain, spanning acute and convalescent COVID-19.

This clone showed up just once. Under the authors' procedure: Nucleated cell counts were estimated from reference gene primer amplification. The method was immunoSEQ multiplex PCR; TCRdb's version includes in-frame clones alone and lacks a portion of them. That table supplies the V and J calls and clone size; D and trimming were determined from the DNA. Of 60,000 to 75,000 clones listed, around 86% are singletons. This CDR3 region has 17 residues. From germline, CDR1 is LNHDA and CDR2 SQIVND (reference sequence). V lost 3 bases, J lost 5 bases, and 22 bases lay in between. Sequenced input: peripheral blood. This TCR was sampled from a man over 45 with active COVID-19. J is TRBJ1-1 and V is TRBV19; perhaps TRBD1 as D (6 bases). The CDR3 region is CASSIGNGGGLRTEAFF. The CDR3 nucleotides are TGTGCCAGTAGTATTGGGAATGGGGGCGGCTTGAGAACTGAAGCTTTCTTT.